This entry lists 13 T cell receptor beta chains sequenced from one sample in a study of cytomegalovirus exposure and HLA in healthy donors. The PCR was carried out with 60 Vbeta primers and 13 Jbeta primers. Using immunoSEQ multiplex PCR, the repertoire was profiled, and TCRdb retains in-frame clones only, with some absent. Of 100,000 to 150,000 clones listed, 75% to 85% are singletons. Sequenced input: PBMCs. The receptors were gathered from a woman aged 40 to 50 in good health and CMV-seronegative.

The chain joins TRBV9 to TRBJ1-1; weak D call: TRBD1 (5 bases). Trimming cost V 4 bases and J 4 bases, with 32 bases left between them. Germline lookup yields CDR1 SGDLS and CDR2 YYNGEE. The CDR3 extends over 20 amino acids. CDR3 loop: CASSTPAGTSIPRGGTEAFF. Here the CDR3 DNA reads TGTGCCAGCAGCACCCCTGCTGGGACTTCCATCCCCAGAGGTGGCACTGAAGCTTTCTTT.

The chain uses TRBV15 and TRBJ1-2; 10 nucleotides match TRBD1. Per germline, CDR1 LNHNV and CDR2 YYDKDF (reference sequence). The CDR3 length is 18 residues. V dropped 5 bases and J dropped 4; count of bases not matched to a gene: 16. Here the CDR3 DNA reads TGTGCCACCAGCGGCTACGGGACAGGGGTATGGGGAATCTATGGCTACACCTTC. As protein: CATSGYGTGVWGIYGYTF.

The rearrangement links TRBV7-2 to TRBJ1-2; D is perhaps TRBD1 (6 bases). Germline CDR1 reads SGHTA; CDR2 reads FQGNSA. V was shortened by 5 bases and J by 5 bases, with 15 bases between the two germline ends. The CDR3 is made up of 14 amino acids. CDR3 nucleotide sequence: TGTGCCAGCAGCATCCCCGGGACACCGTATGGCTACACCTTC. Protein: CASSIPGTPYGYTF.

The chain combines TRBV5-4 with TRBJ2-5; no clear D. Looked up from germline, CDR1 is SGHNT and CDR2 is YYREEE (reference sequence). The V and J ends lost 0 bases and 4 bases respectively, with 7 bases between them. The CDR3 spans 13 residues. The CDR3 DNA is TGTGCCAGCAGCTTGGACCAGATAGAGACCCAGTACTTC. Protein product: CASSLDQIETQYF.

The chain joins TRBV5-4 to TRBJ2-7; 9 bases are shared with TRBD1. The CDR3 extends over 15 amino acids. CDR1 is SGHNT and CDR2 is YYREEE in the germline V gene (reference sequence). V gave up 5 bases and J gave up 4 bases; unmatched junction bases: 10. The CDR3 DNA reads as TGTGCCAGCAGTGCCCCGGGACAGGGTGGTTACGAGCAGTACTTC. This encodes CASSAPGQGGYEQYF.

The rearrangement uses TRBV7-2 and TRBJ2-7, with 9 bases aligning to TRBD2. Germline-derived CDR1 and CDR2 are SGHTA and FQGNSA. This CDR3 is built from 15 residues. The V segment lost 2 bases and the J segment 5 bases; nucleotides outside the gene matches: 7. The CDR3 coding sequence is TGTGCCAGCAGCTTACGGGACGCGGGAGGGGACGAGCAGTACTTC. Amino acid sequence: CASSLRDAGGDEQYF. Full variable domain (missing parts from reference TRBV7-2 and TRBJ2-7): GAGVSQSPSNKVTEKGKDVELRCDPISGHTALYWYRQSLGQGLEFLIYFQGNSAPDKSGLPSDRFSAERTGGSVSTLTIQRTQQEDSAVYLCASSLRDAGGDEQYFGPGTRLTVT.

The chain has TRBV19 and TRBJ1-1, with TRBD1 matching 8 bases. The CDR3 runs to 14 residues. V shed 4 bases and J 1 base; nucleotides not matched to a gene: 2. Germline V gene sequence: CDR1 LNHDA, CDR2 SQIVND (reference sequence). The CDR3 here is CASSTDRENTEAFF. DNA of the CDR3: TGTGCCAGTAGTACGGACAGGGAGAACACTGAAGCTTTCTTT.

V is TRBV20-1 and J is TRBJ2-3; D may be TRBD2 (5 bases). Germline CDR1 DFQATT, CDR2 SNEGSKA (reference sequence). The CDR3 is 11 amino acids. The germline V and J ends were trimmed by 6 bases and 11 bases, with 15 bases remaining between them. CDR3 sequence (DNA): TGCAGTGCCGACACCCCGGGGAAGCAGTATTTT. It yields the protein CSADTPGKQYF.

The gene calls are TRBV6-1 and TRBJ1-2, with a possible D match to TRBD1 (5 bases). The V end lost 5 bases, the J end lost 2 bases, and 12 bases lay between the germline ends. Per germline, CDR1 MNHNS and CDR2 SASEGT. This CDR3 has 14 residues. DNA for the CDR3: TGTGCCAGCAGTACAACCAAGGGGAACTATGGCTACACCTTC. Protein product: CASSTTKGNYGYTF.

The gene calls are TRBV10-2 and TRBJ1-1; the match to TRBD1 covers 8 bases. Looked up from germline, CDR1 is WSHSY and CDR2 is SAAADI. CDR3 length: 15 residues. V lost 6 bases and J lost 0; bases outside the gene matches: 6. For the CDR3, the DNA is TGCGCCAGCAGCCGCGGACAGGGACTGAACACTGAAGCTTTCTTT. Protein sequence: CASSRGQGLNTEAFF.

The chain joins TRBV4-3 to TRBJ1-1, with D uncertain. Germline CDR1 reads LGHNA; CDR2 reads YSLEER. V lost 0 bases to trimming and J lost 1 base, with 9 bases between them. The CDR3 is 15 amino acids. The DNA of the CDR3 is TGCGCCAGCAGCCAAGAGAGTTCAGGGAACACTGAAGCTTTCTTT. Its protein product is CASSQESSGNTEAFF.

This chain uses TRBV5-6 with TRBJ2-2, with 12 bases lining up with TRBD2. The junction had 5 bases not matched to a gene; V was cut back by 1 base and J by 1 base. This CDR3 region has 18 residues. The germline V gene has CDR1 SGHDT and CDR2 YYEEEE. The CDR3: CASSLFLAGGLNTGELFF. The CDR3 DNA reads TGTGCCAGCAGCTTGTTCCTAGCGGGGGGGTTGAACACCGGGGAGCTGTTTTTT.

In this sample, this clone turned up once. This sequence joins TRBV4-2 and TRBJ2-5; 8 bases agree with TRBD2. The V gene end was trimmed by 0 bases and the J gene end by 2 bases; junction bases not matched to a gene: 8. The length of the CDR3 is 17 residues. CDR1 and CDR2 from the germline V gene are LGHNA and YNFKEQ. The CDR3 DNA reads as TGTGCCAGCAGCCAAGAGCCGGGAGGGGGAGGGCAAGAGACCCAGTACTTC. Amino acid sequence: CASSQEPGGGGQETQYF.